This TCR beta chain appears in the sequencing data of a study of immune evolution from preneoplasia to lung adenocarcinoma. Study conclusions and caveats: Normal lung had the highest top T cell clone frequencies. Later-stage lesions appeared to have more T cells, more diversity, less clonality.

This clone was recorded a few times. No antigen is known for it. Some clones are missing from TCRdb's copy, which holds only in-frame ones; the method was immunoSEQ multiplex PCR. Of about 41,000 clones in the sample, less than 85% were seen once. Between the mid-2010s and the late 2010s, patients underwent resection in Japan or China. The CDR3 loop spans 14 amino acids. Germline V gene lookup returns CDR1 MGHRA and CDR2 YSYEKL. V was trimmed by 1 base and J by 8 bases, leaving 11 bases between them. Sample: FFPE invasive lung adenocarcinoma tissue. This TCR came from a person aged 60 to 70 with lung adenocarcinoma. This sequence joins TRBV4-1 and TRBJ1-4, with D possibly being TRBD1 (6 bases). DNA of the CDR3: TGCGCCAGCAGCCAAGTGGCAGGGGACGAAAAACTGTTTTTT. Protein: CASSQVAGDEKLFF.